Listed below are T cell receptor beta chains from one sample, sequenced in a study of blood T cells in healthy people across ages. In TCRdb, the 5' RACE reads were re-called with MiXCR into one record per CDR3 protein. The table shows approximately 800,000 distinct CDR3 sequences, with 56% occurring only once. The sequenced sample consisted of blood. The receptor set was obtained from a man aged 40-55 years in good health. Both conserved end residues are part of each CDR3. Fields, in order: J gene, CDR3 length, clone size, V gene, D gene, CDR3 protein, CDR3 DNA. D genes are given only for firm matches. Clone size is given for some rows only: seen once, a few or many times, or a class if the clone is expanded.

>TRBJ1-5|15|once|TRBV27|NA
CASSSTTVSNQPQHF
TGTGCCAGCAGTTCCACAACGGTTAGCAATCAGCCCCAGCATTTT
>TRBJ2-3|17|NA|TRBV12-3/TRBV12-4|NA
CASSWGHAGASTDTQYF
TGTGCCAGCAGTTGGGGGCATGCGGGGGCAAGCACAGATACGCAGTATTTT
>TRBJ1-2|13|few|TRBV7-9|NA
CASSLDGIYGYTF
TGTGCCAGCAGCTTGGACGGTATCTATGGCTACACCTTC
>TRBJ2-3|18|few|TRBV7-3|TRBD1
CASSLRPRTGGLTDTQYF
TGTGCCAGCAGCTTAAGACCTAGGACAGGGGGTCTCACAGATACGCAGTATTTT
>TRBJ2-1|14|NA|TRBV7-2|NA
CASSPVVNYNEQFF
TGTGCCAGCAGCCCCGTAGTAAACTACAATGAGCAGTTCTTC
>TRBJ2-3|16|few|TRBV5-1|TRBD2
CASSLPSGGASDTQYF
TGCGCCAGCAGCTTACCCAGCGGGGGGGCCTCAGATACGCAGTATTTT
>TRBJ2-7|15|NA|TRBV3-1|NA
CASSQDLGSFYEQYF
TGTGCCAGCAGCCAAGATCTGGGGTCCTTCTACGAGCAGTACTTC
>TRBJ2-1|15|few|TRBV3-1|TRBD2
CASSPPAGGRVEQFF
TGTGCCAGCTCTCCCCCAGCGGGGGGGAGGGTTGAGCAGTTCTTC
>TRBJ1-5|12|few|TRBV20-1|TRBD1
CSAGGGYQPQHF
TGCAGTGCAGGGGGCGGCTATCAGCCCCAGCATTTT
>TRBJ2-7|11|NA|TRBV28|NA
CASTFRGEQYF
TGTGCCAGCACTTTCAGGGGCGAGCAGTACTTC
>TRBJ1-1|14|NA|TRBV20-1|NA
CSVTFPAQNTEAFF
TGCAGTGTCACATTCCCCGCCCAAAACACTGAAGCTTTCTTT
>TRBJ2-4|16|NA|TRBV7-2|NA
CASSSRGTGVLDIQYF
TGTGCCAGCAGCTCACGCGGAACGGGGGTGTTGGACATTCAGTACTTC
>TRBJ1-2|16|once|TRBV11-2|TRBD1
CASSLGPGTGFYGYTF
TGTGCCAGCAGCTTAGGACCCGGGACAGGATTCTATGGCTACACCTTC
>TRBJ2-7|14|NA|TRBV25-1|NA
CASSTRTDTYEQYF
TGTGCCAGCAGCACACGGACAGACACCTACGAGCAGTACTTC
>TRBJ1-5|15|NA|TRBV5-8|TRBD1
CASGSRTGVGQPQHF
TGTGCCAGCGGAAGTCGGACAGGGGTTGGACAGCCCCAGCATTTT
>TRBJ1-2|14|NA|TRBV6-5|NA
CASMEGGMGYGYTF
TGTGCCAGCATGGAGGGGGGAATGGGCTATGGCTACACCTTC
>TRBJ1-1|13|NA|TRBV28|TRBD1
CASSLDRVGEAFF
TGTGCCAGCAGTTTAGACAGGGTCGGCGAAGCTTTCTTT
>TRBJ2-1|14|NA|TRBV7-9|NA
CASSLQPSAGEQFF
TGTGCCAGCAGCTTGCAACCTAGCGCCGGTGAGCAGTTCTTC
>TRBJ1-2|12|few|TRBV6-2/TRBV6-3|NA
CASSYVRGGYTF
TGTGCCAGCAGTTACGTCAGAGGGGGCTACACCTTC
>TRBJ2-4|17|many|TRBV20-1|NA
CSARGFGTQSTKNIQYF
TGCAGTGCTAGAGGGTTTGGGACCCAAAGTACCAAAAACATTCAGTACTTC
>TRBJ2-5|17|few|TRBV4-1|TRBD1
CASSHGRTGPYQETQYF
TGCGCCAGCAGCCACGGTAGGACAGGGCCATACCAAGAGACCCAGTACTTC
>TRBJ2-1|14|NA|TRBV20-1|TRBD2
CSAIGLAGVNEQFF
TGCAGTGCTATAGGACTAGCGGGAGTCAATGAGCAGTTCTTC
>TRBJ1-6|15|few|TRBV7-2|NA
CASSWARGVDSPLHF
TGTGCCAGCAGCTGGGCGAGGGGAGTTGATTCACCCCTCCACTTT
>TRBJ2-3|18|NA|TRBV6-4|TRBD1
CASSETGTGLGRTDTQYF
TGTGCCAGCAGCGAAACCGGGACAGGGCTTGGACGCACAGATACGCAGTATTTT
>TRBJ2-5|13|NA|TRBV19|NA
CASSIVKEETQYF
TGTGCCAGTAGTATAGTTAAAGAAGAGACCCAGTACTTC
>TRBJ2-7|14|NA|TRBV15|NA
CATSRDEGDREQYF
TGTGCCACCAGCAGAGATGAAGGGGATCGCGAGCAGTACTTC
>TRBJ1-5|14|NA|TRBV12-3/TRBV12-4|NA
CASSFTTDNQPQHF
TGTGCCAGCAGTTTCACAACGGACAATCAGCCCCAGCATTTT
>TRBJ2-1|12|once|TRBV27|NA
CASSSFRYEQFF
TGTGCCAGCAGTTCGTTTCGTTATGAGCAGTTCTTC
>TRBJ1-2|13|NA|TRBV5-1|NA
CASSLAADYGYTF
TGCGCCAGCAGCTTGGCGGCAGACTATGGCTACACCTTC
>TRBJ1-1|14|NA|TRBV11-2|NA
CASSLGPVLSEAFF
TGTGCCAGCAGCCTCGGCCCGGTCCTCTCAGAAGCTTTCTTT
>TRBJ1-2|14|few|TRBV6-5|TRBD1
CASSGQGASYGYTF
TGTGCCAGCAGCGGACAGGGGGCTTCCTATGGCTACACCTTC
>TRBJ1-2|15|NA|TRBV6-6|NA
CASRPMGNRSYGYTF
TGTGCCAGCAGGCCGATGGGGAACAGAAGCTATGGCTACACCTTC
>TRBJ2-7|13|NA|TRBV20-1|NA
CSASLTRMGEQYF
TGCAGTGCTAGTCTCACTCGGATGGGGGAGCAGTACTTC
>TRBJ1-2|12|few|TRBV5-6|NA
CASSLWESGYTF
TGTGCCAGCAGCTTATGGGAGTCTGGCTACACCTTC
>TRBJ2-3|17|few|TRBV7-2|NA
CASSLGPPGGPGDTQYF
TGTGCCAGCAGCTTAGGCCCCCCCGGGGGGCCGGGGGATACGCAGTATTTT
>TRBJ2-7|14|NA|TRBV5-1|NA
CASSIDSFSYEQYF
TGCGCCAGCAGCATTGACAGTTTCTCCTACGAGCAGTACTTC
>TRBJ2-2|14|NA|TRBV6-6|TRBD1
CASSYSTGAGELFF
TGTGCCAGCAGTTACTCGACAGGGGCCGGGGAGCTGTTTTTT
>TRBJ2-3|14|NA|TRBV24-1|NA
CATSEGAGADTQYF
TGTGCCACCAGTGAGGGAGCGGGTGCAGATACGCAGTATTTT
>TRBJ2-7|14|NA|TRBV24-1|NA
CATSGIRGASEQYF
TGTGCCACCAGTGGTATCCGGGGGGCATCTGAGCAGTACTTC
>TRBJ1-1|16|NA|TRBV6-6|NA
CASSRGGRQKNTEAFF
TGTGCCAGCAGCCGAGGCGGGCGCCAAAAGAACACTGAAGCTTTCTTT
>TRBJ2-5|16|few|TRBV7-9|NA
CASSSGGTMVQETQYF
TGTGCCAGCAGCTCCGGGGGTACAATGGTACAAGAGACCCAGTACTTC
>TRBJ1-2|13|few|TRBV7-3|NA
CASSRPGTGGYTF
TGTGCCAGCAGCAGACCCGGGACGGGCGGCTACACCTTC